This T cell receptor beta chain is from a study of OX40 agonist ivuxolimab in advanced cancers. About the research overall: Ivuxolimab, an antibody acting as an agonist of OX40 (CD134), was used to treat patients. The study, taken as a whole, reports: In CD8+ T cells, expanded clones were on average more numerous than in CD4+.

TCRdb's copy holds only in-frame clones and misses some; the assay was immunoSEQ multiplex PCR. Of about 56,000 clones detected, around 83% appear once; the ten largest clones hold 4% to 5.5%. Details on this clone: Its antigen is not known.

The CDR3 length is 16 residues. Germline V CDR1 and CDR2: LNHDA, SQIVND (reference sequence). V dropped 6 bases and J dropped 1; count of bases not matched to a gene: 8. This receptor was taken from an adult with an advanced solid tumor such as melanoma, head and neck, liver or kidney cancer. The sequences come from CD4+ or CD8+ T cells sorted from blood, collected in a trial of the OX40 agonist ivuxolimab. The V call is TRBV19, the J call TRBJ1-5; 8 bases are shared with TRBD1. The CDR3 DNA follows: TGTGCCAGTAGGTTCACAGGGGGAGGAAGCAATCAGCCCCAGCATTTT. Protein sequence: CASRFTGGGSNQPQHF. Full variable domain (missing parts from reference TRBV19 and TRBJ1-5): DGGITQSPKYLFRKEGQNVTLSCEQNLNHDAMYWYRQDPGQGLRLIYYSQIVNDFQKGDIAEGYSVSREKKESFPLTVTSAQKNPTAFYLCASRFTGGGSNQPQHFGDGTRLSIL.